This entry lists 5 T cell receptor beta chains sequenced from one sample in a study of memory CD4+ T cells and cytomegalovirus serostatus. Here immunoSEQ multiplex PCR was the method, and the copy in TCRdb shows in-frame clones only, minus some. The sample holds roughly 50,000 clones, approximately 82% seen once. Single viable CD3+CD4+CD8-CD45RO+ cells were sorted as the memory CD4+ T cells. Material for sequencing was memory CD4+ T cells from blood. Every receptor here comes from an adult in good health and CMV-seronegative. Some clones in this sample may be carry-over from other donors' samples.

V usage is TRBV30 and J usage is TRBJ2-7, with a weak D call TRBD1 (5 bases). V was pared by 4 bases and J by 4 bases, with 11 bases between. The length of the CDR3 is 12 residues. Per the germline V gene, CDR1 is GTSNPN and CDR2 is SVGIG (reference sequence). The CDR3 is CAWTPGKYEQYF. The CDR3 DNA follows: TGTGCCTGGACACCAGGGAAATACGAGCAGTACTTC.

The J gene is TRBJ2-1, the V gene TRBV2; TRBD1 matches at 7 bases. V was pared by 8 bases and J by 10 bases, with 8 bases of the junction left unmatched. The CDR3 covers 12 residues. The germline V gene encodes CDR1 SNHLY and CDR2 FYNNEI. The CDR3 nucleotides are TGTGCCAGCGACGCGACAGGGATAGAGCAGTTCTTC. As protein: CASDATGIEQFF.

The chain couples TRBV10-3 to TRBJ1-2; D call uncertain. Germline V gives CDR1 ENHRY, CDR2 SYGVKD. The CDR3 runs to 12 residues. The V end was cut by 0 bases, the J end by 6 bases, with 5 bases between. CDR3 protein: CAISESQDGYTF. The CDR3, as DNA: TGTGCCATCAGTGAGTCTCAGGATGGCTACACCTTC.

This clone was observed once. This chain joins TRBV4-1 and TRBJ1-5, with D possibly TRBD1 on 6 matching bases. This CDR3 is 17 amino acids long. V lost 0 bases, J lost 4 bases, and 16 bases lay in between. Germline V gives CDR1 MGHRA, CDR2 YSYEKL. The CDR3 reads CASSQDGPGRGNQPQHF. The CDR3 nucleotides read TGCGCCAGCAGCCAAGACGGACCGGGGAGGGGGAATCAGCCCCAGCATTTT.

The chain combines TRBV5-4 with TRBJ2-7; 7 bases map to TRBD1. Germline values: CDR1 SGHNT, CDR2 YYREEE (reference sequence). The ends lost 4 bases at V and 3 bases at J; junction bases unmatched: 13. CDR3 length equals 16 residues. CDR3 residues: CASSRGDRNKYYEQYF. The DNA for the CDR3 is TGTGCCAGCAGCCGTGGGGACAGAAACAAGTACTACGAGCAGTACTTC. The variable domain in full, with the rest retrieved from reference TRBV5-4 and TRBJ2-7, is ETGVTQSPTHLIKTRGQQVTLRCSSQSGHNTVSWYQQALGQGPQFIFQYYREEENGRGNFPPRFSGLQFPNYSSELNVNALELDDSALYLCASSRGDRNKYYEQYFGPGTRLTVT.